This T cell receptor beta chain was identified in a study of T cells in Graves' hyperthyroidism and ophthalmopathy. This CDR3 contains 16 residues. Trimming removed 1 base from V and 6 bases from J; junction bases left unmatched: 7. CDR1 and CDR2 from the germline V gene are LNHDA and SQIVND (reference sequence). Amplification of TCR beta CDR3 regions was performed using RNA transcripts as template. The primer set for the first-round RT-PCR of the TCR CDR3 was HTBI. In TCRdb, the multiplex PCR reads were re-called with MiXCR into one record per CDR3 protein. This sample has 370,000 or so distinct CDR3 sequences, with 25% found just once.

V gene TRBV19 combines with J gene TRBJ2-1, with 9 bases identical to TRBD2. The sequence came from a man aged 50-59 years with Graves' hyperthyroidism. Sequencing was performed on blood. The CDR3 reads CASSIGSGSWLNEQFF. In DNA, the CDR3 is TGTGCCAGTAGTATAGGTAGCGGGAGCTGGCTCAATGAGCAGTTCTTC.